This TCR beta chain was documented in a study of identical twins. The CDR3 is made up of 14 amino acids. Trimming took 8 bases from V and 5 from J, leaving 16 bases between them. Germline CDR1 ENHRY, CDR2 SYGVKD. TCRdb passed the 5' RACE reads through MiXCR, listing each CDR3 protein once. Among 650,000 to 750,000 distinct CDR3 sequences, around 21% were seen once, and the ten largest hold over 4%. As concerns this clonotype: Its cognate antigen is unknown.

Regarding the study as a whole: There were fewer insertions in abundant cord blood beta clonotypes, but memory repertoires showed no such pattern. Twins showed weaker excess sharing in their beta out-of-frame sequences.

These data were also filed under a second study, of T cells expressing NK-cell markers.

The clonotype comes from a woman aged 18-30 years in good health. Sample: PBMCs. The rearrangement joins TRBV10-3 to TRBJ2-4; no clear D gene. Here the CDR3 reads CAISLDTDQNIQYF. CDR3 sequence (DNA): TGTGCCATCTCGCTCGACACGGACCAAAACATTCAGTACTTC.